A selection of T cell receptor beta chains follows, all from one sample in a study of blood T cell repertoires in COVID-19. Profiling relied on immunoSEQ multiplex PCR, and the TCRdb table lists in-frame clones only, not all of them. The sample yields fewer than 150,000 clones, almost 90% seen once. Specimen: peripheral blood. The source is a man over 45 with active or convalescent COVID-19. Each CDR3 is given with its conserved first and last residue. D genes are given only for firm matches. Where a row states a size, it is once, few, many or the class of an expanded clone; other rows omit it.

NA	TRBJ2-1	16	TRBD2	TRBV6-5	CASSFLGPAGEGEQFF	TGTGCCAGCAGTTTCCTTGGGCCCGCCGGGGAGGGAGAGCAGTTCTTC
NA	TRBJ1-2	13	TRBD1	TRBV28	CASSLDRAYGYTF	TGTGCCAGCAGTCTTGACAGGGCATATGGCTACACCTTC
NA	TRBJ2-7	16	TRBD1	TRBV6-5	CASSYASGQGRAEQYF	TGTGCCAGCAGTTACGCGTCGGGACAGGGCCGGGCCGAGCAGTACTTC
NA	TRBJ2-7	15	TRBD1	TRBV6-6	CASSPKYRGSDEQYF	TGTGCCAGCAGTCCGAAGTACAGGGGATCAGACGAGCAGTACTTC
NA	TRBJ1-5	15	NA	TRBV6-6	CASRNTAGQDQPQHF	TGTGCCAGCAGAAACACAGCGGGACAAGATCAGCCCCAGCATTTT
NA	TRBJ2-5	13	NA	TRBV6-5	CASRGASAETQYF	TGTGCCAGCAGAGGAGCCTCTGCAGAGACCCAGTACTTC
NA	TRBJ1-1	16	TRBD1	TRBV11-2	CASSAPGQQVTKEAFF	TGTGCCAGCAGCGCCCCGGGACAGCAGGTCACAAAGGAAGCTTTCTTT
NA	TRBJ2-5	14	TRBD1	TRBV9	CASSPSGTVETQYF	TGTGCCAGCAGCCCCTCCGGGACAGTAGAGACCCAGTACTTC
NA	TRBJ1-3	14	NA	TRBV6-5	CACKAGRSGNTIYF	TGTGCCTGTAAAGCCGGGAGGTCTGGAAACACCATATATTTT
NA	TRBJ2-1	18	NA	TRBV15	CATSRDMIGERPYNEQFF	TGTGCCACCAGCAGAGATATGATCGGGGAGCGCCCCTACAATGAGCAGTTCTTC
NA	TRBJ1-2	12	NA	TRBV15	CATKGGDYGYTF	TGTGCCACCAAAGGGGGGGACTATGGCTACACCTTC
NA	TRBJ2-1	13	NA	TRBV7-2	CASRGTTYNEQFF	TGTGCCAGCAGAGGAACTACTTACAATGAGCAGTTCTTC
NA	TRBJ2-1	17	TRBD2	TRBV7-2	CASSLVGLAGLYNEQFF	TGTGCCAGCAGCTTAGTAGGGCTAGCGGGACTCTACAATGAGCAGTTCTTC
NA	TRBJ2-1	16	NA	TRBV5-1	CASSLGRGTEDNEQFF	TGCGCCAGCAGCCTCGGGCGCGGGACCGAGGACAATGAGCAGTTCTTC
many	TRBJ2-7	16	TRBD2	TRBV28	CASSPGLAGVGYEQYF	TGTGCCAGCAGCCCGGGACTAGCGGGAGTTGGGTACGAGCAGTACTTC
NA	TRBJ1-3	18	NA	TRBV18	CASSPNIGQRSSGNTIYF	TGTGCCAGCTCACCAAACATCGGACAGAGGAGCTCTGGAAACACCATATATTTT
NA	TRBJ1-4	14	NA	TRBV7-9	CASSLAGTHEKLFF	TGTGCCAGCAGCTTAGCCGGGACTCATGAAAAACTGTTTTTT
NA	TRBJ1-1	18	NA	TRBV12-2	CASRLGWAGGWGGTEAFF	TGTGCAAGTCGCTTAGGCTGGGCAGGGGGATGGGGCGGCACTGAAGCTTTCTTT
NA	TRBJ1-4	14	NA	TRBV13	CASSSTTVSGKLFF	TGTGCCAGCAGCTCGACTACAGTATCGGGAAAACTGTTTTTT
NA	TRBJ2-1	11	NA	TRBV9	CASSSSGEQFF	TGTGCCAGCAGCTCCTCCGGGGAGCAGTTCTTC
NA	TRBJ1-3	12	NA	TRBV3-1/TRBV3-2	CASSQSVDTIYF	TGTGCCAGCAGCCAATCAGTGGACACCATATATTTT
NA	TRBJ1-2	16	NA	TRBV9	CASSPEWSGVGYGYTF	TGTGCCAGCAGTCCGGAGTGGTCAGGGGTCGGCTATGGCTACACCTTC
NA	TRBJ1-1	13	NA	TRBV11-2	CASSLALNIEAFF	TGTGCCAGCAGCTTAGCGCTCAACATTGAAGCTTTCTTT
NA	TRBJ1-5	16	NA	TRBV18	CASSLRDTMLIKPQHF	TGTGCCAGCTCACTTCGGGACACCATGCTGATAAAGCCCCAGCATTTT
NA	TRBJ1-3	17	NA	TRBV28	CASSHGTSGYSGNTIYF	TGTGCCAGCAGCCACGGGACATCCGGGTACTCTGGAAACACCATATATTTT
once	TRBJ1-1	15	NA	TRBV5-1	CASSPYAGLNTEAFF	TGCGCCAGCAGCCCCTATGCGGGTTTGAACACTGAAGCTTTCTTT
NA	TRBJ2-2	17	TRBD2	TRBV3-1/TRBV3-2	CASSQDRVAGLTGELFF	TGTGCCAGCAGCCAAGACAGGGTAGCGGGACTCACCGGGGAGCTGTTTTTT
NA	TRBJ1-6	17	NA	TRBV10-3	CAISESGFRPYNSPLHF	TGTGCCATCAGTGAGTCAGGTTTCAGGCCTTATAATTCACCCCTCCACTTT
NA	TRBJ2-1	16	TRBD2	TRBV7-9	CASSSPPASGRSEQFF	TGTGCCAGCAGCTCTCCCCCGGCTAGCGGGAGGAGCGAGCAGTTCTTC
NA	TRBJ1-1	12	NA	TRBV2	CASSWREGEAFF	TGTGCCAGCAGTTGGAGGGAGGGGGAAGCTTTCTTT
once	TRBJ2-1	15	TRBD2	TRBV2	CASKEGLAGGIEQFF	TGTGCCAGCAAGGAGGGCCTAGCGGGAGGAATTGAGCAGTTCTTC
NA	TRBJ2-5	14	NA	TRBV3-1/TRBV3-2	CASSQGMEQETQYF	TGTGCCAGCAGCCAAGGGATGGAGCAAGAGACCCAGTACTTC
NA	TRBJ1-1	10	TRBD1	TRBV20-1	CSATTGDAFF	TGCAGTGCTACGACAGGGGACGCTTTCTTT
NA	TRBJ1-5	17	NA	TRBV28	CASSLGQYVNSNQPQHF	TGTGCCAGCAGCCTTGGACAGTACGTGAATAGCAATCAGCCCCAGCATTTT
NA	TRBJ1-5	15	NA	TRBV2	CASSERTSSNQPQHF	TGTGCCAGCAGTGAAAGGACATCCAGCAATCAGCCCCAGCATTTT
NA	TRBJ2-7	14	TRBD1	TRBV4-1	CASSYRDRDGEQYF	TGCGCCAGCAGCTACCGGGACAGGGACGGCGAGCAGTACTTC
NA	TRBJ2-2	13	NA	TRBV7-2	CASRTPGVGELFF	TGTGCCAGCAGGACCCCAGGGGTCGGGGAGCTGTTTTTT
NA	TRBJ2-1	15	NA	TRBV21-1	CASTKAGQKYNEQFF	TGTGCCAGCACCAAGGCAGGACAGAAATACAATGAGCAGTTCTTC
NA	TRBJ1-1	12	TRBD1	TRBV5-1	CASSYDRVSAFF	TGCGCCAGCAGCTATGACAGGGTGAGCGCTTTCTTT
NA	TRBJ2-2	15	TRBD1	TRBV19	CASAVGTGLTGELFF	TGTGCCAGCGCCGTCGGGACAGGACTCACCGGGGAGCTGTTTTTT
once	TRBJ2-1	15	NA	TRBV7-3	CASSLHQGPYNEQFF	TGTGCCAGCAGCTTACATCAGGGGCCTTACAATGAGCAGTTCTTC
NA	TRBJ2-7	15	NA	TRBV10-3	CAISGGQGSNYEQYF	TGTGCCATCAGTGGGGGGCAGGGCTCGAACTACGAGCAGTACTTC